This T cell receptor (beta chain) was found in a study of glioma-infiltrating T cells. Study-wide context: Low-grade gliomas were grade II; glioblastomas were grade IV at initial diagnosis.

Using RNA template, CDR3s of TCR alpha and beta were amplified with iRepertoire arm-PCR. TCRdb reprocessed the multiplex PCR reads with MiXCR, giving one entry per CDR3 protein. The sample includes 400,000 or so distinct CDR3 sequences, 41% of them seen just once. The V gene's germline CDR1 is SNHLY and CDR2 FYNNEI. There are 11 residues in the CDR3. This clonotype was obtained from a human donor with low-grade glioma or glioblastoma, undergoing nonglioma brain surgery, or in good health (not recorded which). The chain carries TRBV2 and TRBJ2-1; D is ambiguous. Material: glioma tissue, nonneoplastic brain tissue, or PBMCs (not recorded which). DNA for the CDR3: TGTGCATTTATGGCAGGCGATGAGCAGTTCTTC. This gives the protein CAFMAGDEQFF.